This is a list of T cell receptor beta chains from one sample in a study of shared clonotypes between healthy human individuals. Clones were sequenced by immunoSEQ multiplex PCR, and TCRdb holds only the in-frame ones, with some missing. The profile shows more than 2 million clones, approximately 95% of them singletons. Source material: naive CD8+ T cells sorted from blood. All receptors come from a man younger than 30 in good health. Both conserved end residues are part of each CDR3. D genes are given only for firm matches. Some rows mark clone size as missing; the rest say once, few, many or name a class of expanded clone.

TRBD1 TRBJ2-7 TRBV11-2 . CASSYGTEAYEQYF TGTGCCAGCAGCTACGGGACAGAAGCCTACGAGCAGTACTTC
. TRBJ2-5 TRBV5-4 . CASSFFGGIEVQETQYF TGTGCCAGCAGCTTCTTTGGGGGGATAGAGGTCCAAGAGACCCAGTACTTC
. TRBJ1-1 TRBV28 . CASRPGTTEAFF TGTGCCAGCAGACCGGGGACGACTGAAGCTTTCTTT
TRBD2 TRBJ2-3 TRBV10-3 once CATCPTSGSRSLSTDTQYF TGTGCCACTTGCCCCACTAGCGGGAGTCGGTCCTTAAGCACAGATACGCAGTATTTT
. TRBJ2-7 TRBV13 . CASSLGQSSYEQYF TGTGCCAGCAGCCTCGGACAGAGCTCCTACGAGCAGTACTTC
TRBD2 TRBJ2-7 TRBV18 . CASSTRLAGSYEQYF TGTGCCAGCTCAACAAGACTAGCGGGCTCCTACGAGCAGTACTTC
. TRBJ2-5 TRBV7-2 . CASSPFGARETQYF TGTGCCAGCAGCCCTTTCGGAGCTCGGGAGACCCAGTACTTC
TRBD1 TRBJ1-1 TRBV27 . CASSFPGGAEAFF TGTGCCAGCAGTTTCCCAGGGGGGGCTGAAGCTTTCTTT
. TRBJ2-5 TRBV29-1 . CSGRQQETQYF TGCAGCGGGAGGCAGCAAGAGACCCAGTACTTC
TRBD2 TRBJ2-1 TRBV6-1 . CASSDGLAGEAYNEQFF TGTGCCAGCAGTGACGGACTAGCGGGAGAGGCCTACAATGAGCAGTTCTTC
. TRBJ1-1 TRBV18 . CASSPTDGGTEAFF TGTGCCAGCTCTCCGACAGACGGCGGCACTGAAGCTTTCTTT
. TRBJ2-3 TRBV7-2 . CASSPEAHTQYF TGTGCCAGCAGCCCCGAGGCACACACGCAGTATTTT
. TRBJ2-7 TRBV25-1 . CASSEYSGLGEQYF TGTGCCAGCAGTGAATATTCAGGGTTAGGCGAGCAGTACTTC
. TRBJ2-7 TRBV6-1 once CASSEDVTYEQYF TGTGCCAGCAGTGAAGACGTTACCTACGAGCAGTACTTC
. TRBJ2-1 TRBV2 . CASSEVGFDNEQFF TGTGCCAGCAGTGAAGTGGGGTTTGACAATGAGCAGTTCTTC
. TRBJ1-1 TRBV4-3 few CASSLQGNTEAFF TGCGCCAGCAGCCTCCAGGGAAACACTGAAGCTTTCTTT
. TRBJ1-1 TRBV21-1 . CASSKGESPNTEAFF TGTGCCAGCAGCAAAGGGGAGAGCCCGAACACTGAAGCTTTCTTT
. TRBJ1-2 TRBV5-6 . CASSPGLMGYGYTF TGTGCCAGCAGCCCGGGACTGATGGGCTATGGCTACACCTTC
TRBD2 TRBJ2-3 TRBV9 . CASSEGLADTDTQYF TGTGCCAGCAGTGAGGGACTAGCGGATACAGATACGCAGTATTTT
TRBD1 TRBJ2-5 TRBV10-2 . CATFEGTGQETQYF TGCGCCACCTTTGAGGGGACAGGGCAAGAGACCCAGTACTTC
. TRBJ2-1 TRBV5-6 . CASSLTTVEQFF TGTGCCAGCAGCTTGACTACAGTAGAGCAGTTCTTC
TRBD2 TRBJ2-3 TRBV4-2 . CASSQGAGEDTQYF TGTGCCAGCAGCCAGGGAGCGGGAGAAGATACGCAGTATTTT
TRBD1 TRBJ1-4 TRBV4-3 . CASSQDTQQGDEKLFF TGCGCCAGCAGCCAAGATACCCAACAGGGGGACGAAAAACTGTTTTTT
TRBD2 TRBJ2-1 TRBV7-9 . CASSFSGNPEQFF TGTGCCAGCAGCTTTAGCGGGAACCCTGAGCAGTTCTTC
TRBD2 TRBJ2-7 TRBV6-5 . CASKVLAGGPYEQYF TGTGCCAGCAAAGTTCTAGCGGGAGGGCCCTACGAGCAGTACTTC